The 18 T cell receptor beta chains below were found in one sample sequenced in a study of blood T cell repertoires in COVID-19. TCRdb keeps only in-frame clones here, not all; method: immunoSEQ multiplex PCR. The sample records some 250,000 clones, about 70% being singletons. What was sequenced was peripheral blood. The source of these receptors is an elderly woman with acute or convalescent COVID-19.

The chain recombines TRBV29-1 with TRBJ1-2; 8 nucleotides line up with TRBD1. Per germline, CDR1 SQVTM and CDR2 ANQGSEA. V lost 4 bases to trimming and J lost 1 base; unmatched junction nucleotides: 8. The CDR3 runs 15 residues. The CDR3 bases are TGCAGCGTTGTGGGCCTACAGGGGGTTAACTATGGCTACACCTTC. This codes for CSVVGLQGVNYGYTF.

The rearrangement links TRBV6-5 to TRBJ1-3; the D gene is possibly TRBD1 (6 bases). Germline CDR1 MNHEY, CDR2 SVGAGI. V was shortened by 4 bases and J by 1 base, with 14 bases between the two germline ends. This CDR3 contains 16 residues. CDR3 sequence: CASSSPGGASGNTIYF. CDR3 coding DNA: TGTGCCAGCAGTTCCCCGGGGGGCGCGTCTGGAAACACCATATATTTT.

This chain links TRBV5-1 with TRBJ2-6; D unresolved. Germline CDR1 is SGHRS and CDR2 is YFSETQ. This CDR3 contains 16 residues. V was shortened by 0 bases and J by 0 bases, with 7 bases between the two germline ends. DNA for the CDR3: TGCGCCAGCAGCTTGGTGGGCTACTCTGGGGCCAACGTCCTGACTTTC. Amino acids: CASSLVGYSGANVLTF.

The chain carries TRBV18 and TRBJ1-3, with TRBD1 matching over 9 bases. J gave up 4 bases and V 2 bases, and 15 bases lay outside the gene matches. The CDR3 consists of 19 residues. Germline V gives CDR1 KGHSH, CDR2 LQKENI. The CDR3 DNA reads TGTGCCAGCTCACCAGTCCCGGGACAGGGCTCTCTGGGCGGAAACACCATATATTTT. Its translation: CASSPVPGQGSLGGNTIYF. Combining the CDR3 with reference TRBV18 and TRBJ1-3 gives the whole variable domain NAGVMQNPRHLVRRRGQEARLRCSPMKGHSHVYWYRQLPEEGLKFMVYLQKENIIDESGMPKERFSAEFPKEGPSILRIQQVVRGDSAAYFCASSPVPGQGSLGGNTIYFGEGSWLTVV.

This clone was observed a handful of times. The rearrangement links TRBV10-2 to TRBJ1-5; 7 nucleotides line up with TRBD1. This CDR3 is 15 amino acids long. Germline values: CDR1 WSHSY, CDR2 SAAADI. J was trimmed by 2 bases and V by 6 bases; bases with no gene match: 7. DNA for the CDR3: TGCGCCAGCAGGGGAGGACAGGCCCGCAATCAGCCCCAGCATTTT. As protein: CASRGGQARNQPQHF.

The V and J genes are TRBV30 and TRBJ1-6, with D tentatively TRBD1 (6 bases). The V gene lost 1 base and the J gene lost 6 bases, with 10 bases spanning the gap. The V gene's germline CDR1 is GTSNPN and CDR2 SVGIG (reference sequence). There are 14 residues in the CDR3. In DNA, the CDR3 is TGTGCCTGGAGTGCAACAGGGTTTAATTCACCCCTCCACTTT. Translating it yields CAWSATGFNSPLHF.

The chain couples TRBV6-5 to TRBJ2-1; tentative D call: TRBD1 (5 bases). V was shortened by 2 bases and J by 4 bases, with 15 bases between the two germline ends. The CDR3 spans 16 residues. Germline lookup yields CDR1 MNHEY and CDR2 SVGAGI. CDR3 nucleotides: TGTGCCAGCAGTTACCCAGTAGGGGTGGGGTACAATGAGCAGTTCTTC. Its translation: CASSYPVGVGYNEQFF.

V usage is TRBV27 and J usage is TRBJ1-5; 9 nucleotides line up with TRBD1. The CDR3 spans 14 residues. The V segment lost 6 bases and the J segment 4 bases; nucleotides outside the gene matches: 4. CDR1 and CDR2 (germline): MNHEY, SMNVEV (reference sequence). The chain's CDR3 is CASSQQGANQPQHF. The CDR3 DNA is TGTGCCAGCAGCCAACAGGGGGCAAATCAGCCCCAGCATTTT.

The V call is TRBV2, the J call TRBJ2-7; 8 bases fit TRBD2. The CDR3 is 15 amino acids. In germline, CDR1 is SNHLY, CDR2 FYNNEI. V was pared by 2 bases and J by 2 bases, with 5 bases of the junction left unmatched. The CDR3 nucleotides read TGTGCCAGCAGTGAAAACGGCGGGAGGACCTACGAGCAGTACTTC. Its protein product is CASSENGGRTYEQYF.

The gene calls are TRBV24-1 and TRBJ1-5, with D tentatively TRBD1 (5 bases). CDR3 length: 14 amino acids. Germline V gene data show CDR1 as KGHDR and CDR2 as SFDVKD. Between the trimmed V and J ends, which lost 5 bases and 6 bases, there was a span of 13 bases. As DNA, the CDR3 is TGTGCCACCAGTGCGCTCGGGGGAACTCAGCCCCAGCATTTT. Its protein is CATSALGGTQPQHF.

This clone was recorded a few times. The chain couples TRBV29-1 to TRBJ2-2; perhaps TRBD1 as D (5 bases). The CDR3 runs 11 residues. The ends were cut back, 4 bases at V and 6 bases at J, with 6 bases in the middle. Germline values: CDR1 SQVTM, CDR2 ANQGSEA. The CDR3 is CSVAGPGELFF. Here the CDR3 DNA reads TGCAGCGTTGCAGGGCCCGGGGAGCTGTTTTTT.

This clone has more than one count but fewer than ten. The J gene is TRBJ1-2, the V gene TRBV7-8, with D possibly being TRBD1 (6 bases). Deletions cut 0 bases from V and 2 bases from J, with 10 bases between. The CDR3 consists of 15 residues. Germline values: CDR1 SGHVS, CDR2 FQNEAQ. The CDR3 DNA reads TGTGCCAGCAGCTTAGCGCAGGGACAAAACTATGGCTACACCTTC. It is translated as CASSLAQGQNYGYTF.

This clone was seen only a few times. The rearrangement links TRBV2 to TRBJ2-2; D perhaps matches TRBD2 (7 bases). CDR1 and CDR2 (germline): SNHLY, FYNNEI. V was shortened by 2 bases and J by 6 bases, with 13 bases between the two germline ends. This CDR3 contains 15 residues. This chain's CDR3 is CASSEMGGPPGELFF. The CDR3 DNA follows: TGTGCCAGCAGTGAAATGGGGGGGCCACCCGGGGAGCTGTTTTTT. Combining the CDR3 with reference TRBV2 and TRBJ2-2 gives the whole variable domain EPEVTQTPSHQVTQMGQEVILRCVPISNHLYFYWYRQILGQKVEFLVSFYNNEISEKSEIFDDQFSVERPDGSNFTLKIRSTKLEDSAMYFCASSEMGGPPGELFFGEGSRLTVL.

The J gene is TRBJ2-7, the V gene TRBV6-5; a possible D gene is TRBD2 (7 bases). With 7 bases removed from V and 2 bases from J, the gap between germline ends came to 12 bases. The CDR3 is made up of 13 amino acids. CDR1 and CDR2 (germline): MNHEY, SVGAGI. The CDR3 DNA is TGTGCCAGCACGGGGGGCCGGACCTACGAGCAGTACTTC. Residues: CASTGGRTYEQYF.

The V and J genes are TRBV4-1 and TRBJ1-4; D remains unclear. V lost 0 bases, J lost 0 bases, and 8 bases lay in between. The CDR3 is 16 residues long. CDR1 is MGHRA and CDR2 is YSYEKL in the germline V gene. The CDR3 DNA is TGCGCCAGCAGCCAAGATCCCCAGGCAACTAATGAAAAACTGTTTTTT. Its protein is CASSQDPQATNEKLFF.

This chain uses TRBV24-1 with TRBJ2-3; 10 nucleotides match TRBD1. CDR1 and CDR2 (germline): KGHDR, SFDVKD. CDR3 length: 14 amino acids. With 5 bases clipped from V and 5 bases from J, the junction kept 3 bases outside the gene matches. The CDR3: CATSVGQGVDTQYF. The CDR3 DNA reads TGTGCCACCAGTGTAGGACAGGGGGTAGATACGCAGTATTTT.

This clone was seen a handful of times. The chain joins TRBV6-5 to TRBJ1-2; D perhaps matches TRBD1 (5 bases). The CDR3 length is 16 residues. V gave up 0 bases and J gave up 8 bases, with 19 bases separating them. Germline-derived CDR1 and CDR2 are MNHEY and SVGAGI. The CDR3 coding sequence is TGTGCCAGCAGTTACTCGACGGACCTGGGGCAATTCGGCTACACCTTC. Translation gives CASSYSTDLGQFGYTF.

The chain joins TRBV18 to TRBJ1-1; 7 bases line up with TRBD1. V dropped 3 bases and J dropped 3; count of bases not matched to a gene: 10. This CDR3 spans 16 amino acids. CDR1 KGHSH and CDR2 LQKENI come from the germline V gene. DNA of the CDR3: TGTGCCAGCTCACCCCAAATTCTTACAGGGGACACTGAAGCTTTCTTT. Translation: CASSPQILTGDTEAFF.